Listed here are 7 T cell receptor beta chains from one sample, sequenced in a study of T cell repertoires in cytomegalovirus infection. What these receptors recognize is not known. From the reads, TCRdb called clonotypes with MiXCR, one entry per CDR3 protein. This sample carries approximately 770,000 distinct CDR3 sequences, 25% to 30% of them seen once, and the ten largest clones take around 13%. Here the sequenced sample was cultured CD8+ T cells from PBMCs, taken from culture after CMV antigen stimulation. Receptor source: a human donor in good health (CMV status not recorded). Some clones in this sample may be carry-over from other donors' samples.

This clonotype was seen a handful of times. V usage is TRBV7-9 and J usage is TRBJ2-6, with 8 bases matching TRBD1. From germline, CDR1 is SEHNR and CDR2 FQNEAQ (reference sequence). V was clipped by 2 bases and J by 3 bases; unmatched bases: 12. The CDR3 runs 19 residues. CDR3 sequence reads: CASSLLSQGALSGANVLTF. The CDR3, as DNA: TGTGCCAGCAGCTTATTATCGCAGGGGGCACTTAGTGGGGCCAACGTCCTGACTTTC.

This rearrangement joins TRBV3-1 to TRBJ2-1; D gene ambiguous. The length of the CDR3 is 14 residues. Germline V gene sequence: CDR1 LGHDT, CDR2 YNNKEL (reference sequence). Trimming stripped 0 bases from V and 4 bases from J, with 7 bases between. This CDR3 is CASSQEALYNEQFF. The CDR3 nucleotides are TGTGCCAGCAGCCAAGAGGCCCTGTACAATGAGCAGTTCTTC.

This chain uses TRBV12-3 or TRBV12-4 with TRBJ2-4; D unclear. The CDR3 extends over 11 amino acids. V was cut by 5 bases and J by 3 bases, with 2 bases left in between. The CDR3 coding sequence is TGTGCCAGCAGTAGCAAAAACATTCAGTACTTC. This gives the protein CASSSKNIQYF.

This rearrangement joins TRBV5-4 to TRBJ2-2, with TRBD1 matching over 10 bases. The CDR3 runs to 16 residues. J gave up 2 bases and V 4 bases, and 5 bases lay outside the gene matches. Germline values: CDR1 SGHNT, CDR2 YYREEE (reference sequence). The chain's CDR3 is CASSTRDRGNTGELFF. CDR3 coding DNA: TGTGCCAGCAGCACCCGGGACAGGGGAAACACCGGGGAGCTGTTTTTT.

This chain uses TRBV5-3 with TRBJ1-6; TRBD1 aligns across 7 bases. TRBV5-3 is assigned to the ORF class and has an uncertain function. With V trimmed by 8 bases and J by 0 bases, 11 bases remained unmatched. This CDR3 has 17 amino acids. CDR3 amino acids: CASSHGTDSSYNSPLHF. As DNA, the CDR3 is TGTGCCAGCAGCCATGGGACAGATAGCTCCTATAATTCACCCCTCCACTTT.

The rearrangement links TRBV6-2 or TRBV6-3 to TRBJ2-3; D is uncertain. Germline V gene sequence: CDR1 MNHEY, CDR2 SVGEGT. This CDR3 contains 11 residues. V lost 6 bases and J 8 bases, leaving 9 bases between the germline ends. The CDR3 nucleotides read TGTGCCAGCAGCTTCCCCAGTACGCAGTATTTT. As protein: CASSFPSTQYF.

Comments on this clonotype: The germline gene is not matched at one end of the junction; a read error may be the cause. V and J are TRBV7-6 and TRBJ2-5, with D tentatively TRBD1 or TRBD2 (5 bases each). Germline CDR1 and CDR2: SGHVS and FNYEAQ. The CDR3 is 13 residues long. CDR3 residues: CASSVGTYQTQYF. The DNA of the CDR3 is TGTGCTAGCAGCGTGGGGACCTACCAGACCCAGTACTTC.